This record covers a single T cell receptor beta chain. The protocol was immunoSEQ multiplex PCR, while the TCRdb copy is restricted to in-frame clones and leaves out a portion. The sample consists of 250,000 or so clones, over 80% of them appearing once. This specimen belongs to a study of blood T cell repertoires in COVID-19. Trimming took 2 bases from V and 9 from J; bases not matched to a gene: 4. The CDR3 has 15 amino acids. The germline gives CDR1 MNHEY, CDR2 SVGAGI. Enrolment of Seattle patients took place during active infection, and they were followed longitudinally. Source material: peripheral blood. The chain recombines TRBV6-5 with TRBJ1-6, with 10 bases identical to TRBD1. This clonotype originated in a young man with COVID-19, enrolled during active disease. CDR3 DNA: TGTGCCAGCAGTTACCGGACAGGGGGTAGTTCACCCCTCCACTTT. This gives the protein CASSYRTGGSSPLHF.